The rows below give T cell receptor beta chains drawn from one sample of a study of cytomegalovirus exposure and HLA in healthy donors. This table comes from immunoSEQ multiplex PCR, and its TCRdb copy is limited to in-frame clones, with some not included. The sample includes approximately 220,000 clones, around 75% of them seen just once. The sample comprised PBMCs. The receptors derive from a woman aged 25 to 39 in good health and CMV-seronegative. CDR3s include the opening cysteine and the closing phenylalanine or tryptophan. A clone size is listed for some rows: how often the clone was seen (once, few, many), or a class if it is expanded.

V gene,clone size,J gene,CDR3 length,CDR3 protein
TRBV5-1,few,TRBJ2-4,16,CASSFESGGSKNIQYF
TRBV10-3,once,TRBJ2-5,13,CAIKRENQETQYF
TRBV7-2,NA,TRBJ2-7,12,CASSDGDYEQYF
TRBV14,NA,TRBJ2-3,13,CASSHSKGATQYF
TRBV7-2,NA,TRBJ1-5,15,CASSSGGVGNQPQHF
TRBV7-8,NA,TRBJ1-1,15,CASSFGAGGGAEAFF
TRBV4-1,once,TRBJ1-1,14,CASSQGQGRSEAFF
TRBV7-9,few,TRBJ2-3,18,CSSSLRPISGGARDTQYF
TRBV2,NA,TRBJ1-1,15,CASSFPGAGVTEAFF
TRBV21-1,NA,TRBJ1-1,13,CASSIHRGTEAFF
TRBV7-3,few,TRBJ2-7,15,CASSLVRAETYEQYF
TRBV5-6,NA,TRBJ2-5,14,CASSLETSQETQYF
TRBV6-4,NA,TRBJ2-3,15,CASTPNGLAIDTQYF
TRBV2,NA,TRBJ2-7,12,CASSELVYEQYF
TRBV7-9,NA,TRBJ1-1,17,CASSFTGTQPDVVKAFF
TRBV7-2,NA,TRBJ2-7,12,CASSLVSYEQYF
TRBV5-6,NA,TRBJ2-1,16,CASSTLNSSRGLEQFF
TRBV4-1,few,TRBJ2-5,14,CASSPQAGEETQYF
TRBV7-6,NA,TRBJ2-3,17,CASSLARNSGTGDTQYF
TRBV6-5,NA,TRBJ1-2,13,CASSYGNNYGYTF
TRBV11-2,NA,TRBJ2-1,14,CASSLGGGGIEQFF
TRBV11-2,NA,TRBJ2-5,18,CASSLRGGSGRAAETQYF
TRBV6-5,NA,TRBJ2-6,14,CASSRDRVANVLTF
TRBV19,NA,TRBJ1-1,13,CASSIEQGREAFF
TRBV11-3,NA,TRBJ2-5,13,CASSSRVTETQYF
TRBV12-5,once,TRBJ2-7,15,CASVQGFSTGYEQYF
TRBV14,once,TRBJ1-4,16,CASSQEGGTANEKLFF
TRBV5-4,few,TRBJ2-1,15,CASSQVGLAGNEQFF
TRBV7-2,NA,TRBJ2-1,15,CASSYLQSGSREQFF
TRBV12-5,NA,TRBJ2-7,15,CASGQTTGVSYEQYF
TRBV19,NA,TRBJ2-5,14,CASSHDRVQETQYF
TRBV9,NA,TRBJ2-1,15,CASSVDGTGGNEQFF
TRBV30,NA,TRBJ1-4,15,CAWSRGWGTNEKLFF
TRBV5-1,few,TRBJ2-1,13,CASSLRATNEQFF
TRBV30,NA,TRBJ1-4,15,CACDPRDIENEKLFF
TRBV9,few,TRBJ1-3,15,CASSPGTRSGNTIYF
TRBV2,NA,TRBJ1-1,13,CASSQTLLTEAFF
TRBV29-1,NA,TRBJ2-2,13,CSVDTGGTGELFF
TRBV7-9,NA,TRBJ2-2,15,CASSLLADDTGELFF
TRBV9,few,TRBJ2-1,17,CASSRYGTSGSYNEQFF
TRBV5-1,NA,TRBJ2-5,15,CASSLMLAGQETQYF
TRBV10-3,NA,TRBJ2-1,15,CAISELVSSYNEQFF
TRBV29-1,NA,TRBJ2-1,12,CSVGGGPNEQFF
TRBV7-3,few,TRBJ2-4,14,CASSLARDSHIQYF
TRBV27,NA,TRBJ2-1,18,CASSPFGRGQGVKNEQFF